The present T cell receptor (beta chain) was sequenced within a study of blood T cell repertoires in COVID-19. About the research overall: T cells, B-cell-depleted T cells, or PBMCs provided the cDNA or gDNA that served as material.

As originally analysed: Amplification from reference gene primers served as the basis for estimated nucleated cell counts. Clones were sequenced by immunoSEQ multiplex PCR, and TCRdb holds only the in-frame ones, with some missing. D and trimming were read from the DNA, whereas the V and J calls and clone size are those reported in that table. The sample has around 200,000 clones, 86% seen once. Participants spanned ages about 18 to 90 years and resided in over 20 US areas. Clinical histories supplied by participants themselves formed the basis of cohort assignment. CDR1 and CDR2 (germline): MNHEY, SVGEGT. V trimming: 5 bases; J trimming: 7 bases; junction bases outside the gene matches: 10. The CDR3 is made up of 15 amino acids. This clone was observed a single time.

The sequenced sample was PBMCs or T cells enriched from blood (not recorded which). This TCR derives from a man aged 40-55 years with acute COVID-19. The chain combines TRBV6-2 or TRBV6-3 with TRBJ2-1, with 8 bases fitting TRBD2. The DNA of the CDR3 is TGTGCCAGCAGTCCCGGGACTAGATGGGGTAATGAGCAGTTCTTC. It encodes CASSPGTRWGNEQFF.